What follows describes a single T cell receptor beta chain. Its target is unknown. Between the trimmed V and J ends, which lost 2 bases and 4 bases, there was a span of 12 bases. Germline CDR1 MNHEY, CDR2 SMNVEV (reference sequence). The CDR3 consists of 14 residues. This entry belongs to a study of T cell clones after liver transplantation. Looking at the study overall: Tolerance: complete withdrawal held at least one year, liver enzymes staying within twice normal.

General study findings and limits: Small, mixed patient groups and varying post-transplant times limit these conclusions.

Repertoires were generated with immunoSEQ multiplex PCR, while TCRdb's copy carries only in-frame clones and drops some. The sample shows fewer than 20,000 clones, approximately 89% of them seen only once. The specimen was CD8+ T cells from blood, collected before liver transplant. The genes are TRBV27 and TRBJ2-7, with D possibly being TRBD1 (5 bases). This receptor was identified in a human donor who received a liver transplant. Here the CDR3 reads CASSLGAGGYEQYF. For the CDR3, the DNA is TGTGCCAGCAGTTTAGGGGCAGGCGGATACGAGCAGTACTTC.